Listed here are 30 T cell receptor beta chains from one sample, sequenced in a study of identical twins. MiXCR was run by TCRdb on the 5' RACE reads, yielding one entry per CDR3 protein. This table has about 920,000 distinct CDR3 sequences, more than 9% appearing once. In addition, the sample was reused for a study of yellow fever vaccine responses in identical twins.

The source material was PBMCs. These receptors all stem from a woman aged 18-29 years in good health.

The gene calls are TRBV20-1 and TRBJ2-7; D not resolved. CDR1 and CDR2 from the germline V gene are DFQATT and SNEGSKA (reference sequence). The CDR3 has 14 residues. Trimming stripped 0 bases from V and 2 bases from J, with 11 bases between. CDR3 sequence: CSARDASKTYEQYF. The CDR3 DNA sequence: TGCAGTGCTAGAGATGCCAGTAAAACCTACGAGCAGTACTTC.

Concerning this clonotype itself: A junction boundary mismatches the germline segment, possibly from a read error. The V call is TRBV7-9, the J call TRBJ1-1, with D maybe TRBD1 (5 bases). Germline V lookup: CDR1 SEHNR, CDR2 FQNEAQ (reference sequence). The CDR3 has 10 amino acids. The CDR3 here is CASSLVEQAF. For the CDR3, the DNA is TGTGCCAGCAGCTTAGTAGAACAGGCTTTC.

This clonotype was seen more than once but under ten times. The chain links TRBV12-3 or TRBV12-4 to TRBJ2-3; 14 positions match TRBD2. The ends lost 6 bases at V and 6 bases at J; junction bases unmatched: 11. This CDR3 is built from 17 residues. The CDR3 nucleotides read TGTGCCAGCAGAATAGCTGGGACTAGCGGGAGCTGGGATACGCAGTATTTT. Translation gives CASRIAGTSGSWDTQYF.

At least ten counts were recorded for this clonotype. The chain couples TRBV20-1 to TRBJ2-3; TRBD2 matches 10 bases. Germline CDR1 and CDR2: DFQATT and SNEGSKA (reference sequence). V shed 7 bases and J 6 bases; nucleotides not matched to a gene: 4. The CDR3 runs to 12 residues. The CDR3 reads CSVAGGPDTQYF. CDR3 bases: TGCAGTGTAGCGGGAGGCCCCGATACGCAGTATTTT.

This sequence joins TRBV15 and TRBJ2-5; D remains unclear. Trimming stripped 4 bases from V and 4 bases from J, with 7 bases between. Looked up from germline, CDR1 is LNHNV and CDR2 is YYDKDF (reference sequence). This CDR3 region has 12 residues. As DNA, the CDR3 is TGTGCCACCAGCAATATGGGAGAGACCCAGTACTTC. This gives the protein CATSNMGETQYF.

This clonotype was seen more than once but under ten times. The chain uses TRBV10-3 and TRBJ2-7; possibly TRBD2 for D (7 bases). The CDR3 totals 12 residues. Trimming removed 11 bases at V and 5 bases at J, with 16 bases between. CDR1 and CDR2 from the germline V gene are ENHRY and SYGVKD. The CDR3 loop reads CASGGGSDEQYF. CDR3 DNA sequence: TGTGCCTCCGGGGGCGGGAGCGACGAGCAGTACTTC.

The V and J genes are TRBV27 and TRBJ2-5; 14 bases agree with TRBD2. The CDR3 is 17 amino acids. Germline V gene data show CDR1 as MNHEY and CDR2 as SMNVEV (reference sequence). The junction had 6 bases not matched to a gene; V was cut back by 6 bases and J by 0 bases. The CDR3 sequence is CASRHGTSGSYQETQYF. The CDR3 DNA reads as TGTGCCAGCAGACATGGGACTAGCGGGAGCTACCAAGAGACCCAGTACTTC.

The chain employs TRBV19 and TRBJ2-7, with a tentative D call TRBD1 (5 bases). There are 14 residues in the CDR3. Per germline, CDR1 LNHDA and CDR2 SQIVND (reference sequence). V was shortened by 3 bases and J by 6 bases, with 15 bases between the two germline ends. In DNA form, the CDR3 reads TGTGCCAGTAGTATGCAGGGTATCTACTCCGAGCAGTACTTC. Amino acid sequence: CASSMQGIYSEQYF. Looking up the rest from reference TRBV19 and TRBJ2-7 gives the full variable domain: DGGITQSPKYLFRKEGQNVTLSCEQNLNHDAMYWYRQDPGQGLRLIYYSQIVNDFQKGDIAEGYSVSREKKESFPLTVTSAQKNPTAFYLCASSMQGIYSEQYFGPGTRLTVT.

This chain's CDR3 is CASLEGGKDEQFF. The DNA for the CDR3 is TGTGCCAGCCTTGAGGGGGGAAAGGATGAGCAGTTCTTC. The chain recombines TRBV6-6 with TRBJ2-1, with D perhaps matching TRBD1 or TRBD2 (6 bases each). The CDR3 is 13 residues long. Germline V gene lookup returns CDR1 MNHNY and CDR2 SVGAGI (reference sequence). Trimming shortened V by 8 bases and J by 8 bases, and 16 bases separated the two germline ends.

This clonotype has ten or more counts. The DNA for the CDR3 is TGTGCCAGCAGTGAATTGGGTTACGAGCAGTACTTC. This sequence encodes CASSELGYEQYF. The J gene is TRBJ2-7, the V gene TRBV6-1, with unresolved D. CDR3 length equals 12 residues. Trimming stripped 2 bases from V and 4 bases from J, with 6 bases between. Per the germline V gene, CDR1 is MNHNS and CDR2 is SASEGT.

This clonotype was counted a few times. The rearrangement links TRBV7-3 to TRBJ2-1; weak D call: TRBD1 (6 bases). The CDR3 has 18 amino acids. The germline gives CDR1 SGHTA, CDR2 FQGTGA. Trimming removed 5 bases from V and 0 bases from J, with 20 bases in between. This CDR3 is CASSLKPLGQSSYNEQFF. The CDR3 region has the DNA TGTGCCAGCAGCCTAAAGCCGCTCGGACAGAGCTCCTACAATGAGCAGTTCTTC. The variable domain in full, with the rest retrieved from reference TRBV7-3 and TRBJ2-1, is GAGVSQTPSNKVTEKGKYVELRCDPISGHTALYWYRQSLGQGPEFLIYFQGTGAADDSGLPNDRFFAVRPEGSVSTLKIQRTERGDSAVYLCASSLKPLGQSSYNEQFFGPGTRLTVL.

The chain employs TRBV7-2 and TRBJ2-1; TRBD2 agrees at 13 bases. Trimming cost V 5 bases and J 9 bases; bases outside gene matches: 10. CDR1 and CDR2 from the germline V gene are SGHTA and FQGNSA. The CDR3 is 16 residues long. DNA of the CDR3: TGTGCCAGCAGCCAATGGGGGACTAGCGGGGTGGGTGAGCAGTTCTTC. Translated: CASSQWGTSGVGEQFF.

This clonotype was seen more than once but under ten times. This rearrangement joins TRBV5-1 to TRBJ2-3; D may be TRBD2 (6 bases). The length of the CDR3 is 14 residues. Germline V gene data show CDR1 as SGHRS and CDR2 as YFSETQ. Trimming stripped 4 bases from V and 6 bases from J, with 15 bases between. The CDR3 spells CASSPQGTWDTQYF. The DNA for the CDR3 is TGCGCCAGCAGCCCACAAGGGACTTGGGATACGCAGTATTTT.

This clonotype was found a few times. The chain employs TRBV7-9 and TRBJ2-5; 14 bases are a match to TRBD2. The germline V gene has CDR1 SEHNR and CDR2 FQNEAQ (reference sequence). The CDR3 runs 15 residues. Trimming at V came to 4 bases and at J to 5 bases, leaving 3 bases not matched to a gene. Here the CDR3 reads CASSSRLAGGETQYF. The CDR3, as DNA: TGTGCCAGCAGCTCTCGACTAGCGGGGGGGGAGACCCAGTACTTC.

J is TRBJ2-3 and V is TRBV28, with TRBD1 matching 9 bases. The CDR3 is 15 amino acids. V shed 5 bases and J 7 bases; nucleotides not matched to a gene: 10. Germline CDR1 MDHEN, CDR2 SYDVKM. The CDR3 DNA sequence: TGTGCCAGCAGTAGGGGACAGGGTAAATCACATACGCAGTATTTT. Protein sequence: CASSRGQGKSHTQYF. Combining the CDR3 with reference TRBV28 and TRBJ2-3 gives the whole variable domain DVKVTQSSRYLVKRTGEKVFLECVQDMDHENMFWYRQDPGLGLRLIYFSYDVKMKEKGDIPEGYSVSREKKERFSLILESASTNQTSMYLCASSRGQGKSHTQYFGPGTRLTVL.

This clonotype was picked up many times. The V gene is TRBV3-1, the J gene TRBJ2-3; D is uncertain. V lost 0 bases to trimming and J lost 3 bases, with 4 bases between them. This CDR3 has 13 amino acids. The germline gives CDR1 LGHDT, CDR2 YNNKEL (reference sequence). DNA for the CDR3: TGTGCCAGCAGCCAAGATCTGACAGATACGCAGTATTTT. Protein sequence: CASSQDLTDTQYF.

A few counts support this clonotype. The J gene is TRBJ2-7, the V gene TRBV6-2 or TRBV6-3; D unresolved. Germline assignment: CDR1 MNHEY and CDR2 SVGEGT. The CDR3 has 14 residues. Trimming took off 0 bases at V and 2 bases at J, with 8 bases between the two ends. CDR3 in DNA: TGTGCCAGCAGTTACTCCCCGGGTGCCTACGAGCAGTACGTC. This sequence encodes CASSYSPGAYEQYV.

This clonotype came up a few times. The chain couples TRBV7-9 to TRBJ2-2; D remains unclear. Trimming shortened V by 3 bases and J by 1 base, and 6 bases separated the two germline ends. Germline CDR1 SEHNR, CDR2 FQNEAQ (reference sequence). CDR3 size: 14 residues. The CDR3 nucleotides read TGTGCCAGCAGCTTCGTATTGAACACCGGGGAGCTGTTTTTT. It encodes CASSFVLNTGELFF.

In its sample, this clonotype was seen a few times. This sequence joins TRBV6-5 and TRBJ2-7, with D perhaps TRBD2 (5 bases). CDR3 length: 12 residues. In germline, CDR1 is MNHEY, CDR2 SVGAGI. The V and J ends lost 10 bases and 1 base respectively, with 11 bases between them. This CDR3 is CATQRGSYEQYF. The CDR3 DNA follows: TGTGCCACCCAACGGGGTTCCTACGAGCAGTACTTC.

The sample holds a few counts of this clonotype. The chain links TRBV5-1 to TRBJ2-2; 7 nucleotides align to TRBD1. Germline assignment: CDR1 SGHRS and CDR2 YFSETQ. Unmatched junction bases numbered 3, after V lost 3 bases and J lost 1 base. CDR3 length: 15 residues. The CDR3 spells CASSWTGLNTGELFF. The CDR3 region has the DNA TGCGCCAGCAGCTGGACAGGACTGAACACCGGGGAGCTGTTTTTT. Variable domain in full (rest from reference TRBV5-1 and TRBJ2-2): KAGVTQTPRYLIKTRGQQVTLSCSPISGHRSVSWYQQTPGQGLQFLFEYFSETQRNKGNFPGRFSGRQFSNSRSEMNVSTLELGDSALYLCASSWTGLNTGELFFGEGSRLTVL.

This clonotype has more than one count but fewer than ten. The junction and the germline gene differ at one end; a read error may be behind it. The chain is built from TRBV12-3 or TRBV12-4 and TRBJ2-2; tentative D call: TRBD1 (6 bases). This CDR3 region has 13 residues. CDR3 coding DNA: TGTGCCAGCAGGCTACAGGGCACCTGGGAGCTGTTTTTT. It yields the protein CASRLQGTWELFF.

This clonotype was seen more than once but under ten times. J is TRBJ2-1 and V is TRBV10-3; D possibly uses TRBD1 or TRBD2 (6 bases each). V lost 6 bases and J 4 bases, leaving 25 bases between the germline ends. The germline V gene encodes CDR1 ENHRY and CDR2 SYGVKD. CDR3 length: 18 residues. The CDR3 loop reads CAIRGSGALADRYNEQFF. CDR3 in DNA: TGTGCCATCAGGGGGTCAGGGGCTTTAGCGGATCGTTACAATGAGCAGTTCTTC.

The genes are TRBV27 and TRBJ2-5, with D unclear. CDR3 size: 15 residues. V was pared by 3 bases and J by 4 bases, with 15 bases between. Germline CDR1 is MNHEY and CDR2 is SMNVEV (reference sequence). CDR3 coding DNA: TGTGCCAGCAGTTTCTCCCCGGGCAGAGTAGAGACCCAGTACTTC. This sequence encodes CASSFSPGRVETQYF.

The V call is TRBV6-1, the J call TRBJ1-3; 8 bases map to TRBD1. The germline gives CDR1 MNHNS, CDR2 SASEGT. The CDR3 has 16 residues. Trimming at V came to 10 bases and at J to 2 bases, leaving 13 bases not matched to a gene. CDR3 protein: CATQSHQDRAGNTIYF. For the CDR3, the DNA is TGTGCCACCCAGTCCCACCAGGACAGGGCTGGAAACACCATATATTTT.

This clonotype was picked up a small number of times. V usage is TRBV7-2 and J usage is TRBJ2-1, with TRBD2 matching 9 bases. The CDR3 totals 14 residues. CDR1 and CDR2 from the germline V gene are SGHTA and FQGNSA. V gave up 6 bases and J gave up 8 bases; unmatched junction bases: 8. CDR3: CASRPLAGFDEQFF. CDR3 DNA sequence: TGTGCCAGCAGACCTCTAGCGGGATTCGATGAGCAGTTCTTC.

This clonotype was detected a few times. The V gene is TRBV7-2, the J gene TRBJ2-2, with D possibly matching TRBD2 (6 bases). CDR3 length: 14 residues. Germline V CDR1 and CDR2: SGHTA, FQGNSA. The V end was cut by 8 bases, the J end by 3 bases, with 13 bases between. The CDR3 here is CASRRLVDTGELFF. In DNA form, the CDR3 reads TGTGCCAGCCGGAGACTAGTTGACACCGGGGAGCTGTTTTTT. The full variable domain, with the rest looked up from reference TRBV7-2 and TRBJ2-2, is GAGVSQSPSNKVTEKGKDVELRCDPISGHTALYWYRQSLGQGLEFLIYFQGNSAPDKSGLPSDRFSAERTGGSVSTLTIQRTQQEDSAVYLCASRRLVDTGELFFGEGSRLTVL.

This clonotype was seen more than once but under ten times. The rearrangement joins TRBV24-1 to TRBJ2-7; no definite D call. Germline V gives CDR1 KGHDR, CDR2 SFDVKD. This CDR3 region has 15 residues. With 4 bases removed from V and 5 bases from J, the gap between germline ends came to 17 bases. CDR3 amino acids: CATSDPSRSYDEQYF. The DNA of the CDR3 is TGTGCCACCAGTGACCCCTCGAGGTCGTACGACGAGCAGTACTTC.

This clonotype occurred a few times. The chain links TRBV4-1 to TRBJ2-1, with 12 nucleotides matching TRBD2. The CDR3 sequence is 17 residues long. Germline V CDR1 and CDR2: MGHRA, YSYEKL. The trim removed 5 bases at V and 3 bases at J, leaving 8 bases unmatched. The CDR3 DNA is TGCGCCAGCAGCGAAAGACTAGCGGGAGAGATCTACAATGAGCAGTTCTTC. Protein product: CASSERLAGEIYNEQFF.

The sample holds a few counts of this clonotype. CDR3 sequence (DNA): TGCAGTGCTAGAGAAGGGGGCGCGAACACTGAAGCTTTCTTT. Translated: CSAREGGANTEAFF. V gene TRBV20-1 combines with J gene TRBJ1-1; 7 bases match TRBD1. This CDR3 is built from 14 residues. V was pared by 0 bases and J by 1 base, with 2 bases of the junction left unmatched. CDR1 and CDR2 from the germline V gene are DFQATT and SNEGSKA (reference sequence).

This clonotype was counted between two and nine times. The genes are TRBV7-8 and TRBJ1-2; D is uncertain. This CDR3 has 12 residues. V was cut by 1 base and J by 5 bases, with 5 bases left in between. CDR1 and CDR2 (germline): SGHVS, FQNEAQ. The CDR3 DNA reads as TGTGCCAGCAGCTTAGACAAGTATGGCTACACCTTC. Amino acids: CASSLDKYGYTF.